Reported below is one TCR beta chain. The antigen is unknown. Germline is not matched at one junction end, which may reflect a read error. This record belongs to a study of Graves' ophthalmopathy and Graves' hyperthyroidism. Findings of the study overall: Most thyroid clonotypes with frequency above 0.001 were detected in blood too. Using a 13-signature model, the authors split ophthalmopathy from stable hyperthyroidism, with about 88% sensitivity and roughly 83% specificity.

This CDR3 has 15 amino acids. The germline gives CDR1 DFQATT, CDR2 SNEGSKA (reference sequence). Amplification of TCR beta CDR3 regions used RNA transcripts. An opening RT-PCR round employed HTBI primers and preceded a second-round multiplex PCR. MiXCR, run by TCRdb on the multiplex PCR reads, gives a single entry per CDR3 protein. The sample lists 30,000 to 50,000 distinct CDR3 sequences, roughly 52% occurring once. The sequence was collected from an adult woman with stable Graves' hyperthyroidism. The J gene is TRBJ2-2, the V gene TRBV20-1; D may be TRBD2 (6 bases). The sample comprised peripheral blood. The CDR3 bases are TGCAGTGCTAGAGACTGGGACTCCTACACCGGGGAGCTGCTTTTT. Translated: CSARDWDSYTGELLF.